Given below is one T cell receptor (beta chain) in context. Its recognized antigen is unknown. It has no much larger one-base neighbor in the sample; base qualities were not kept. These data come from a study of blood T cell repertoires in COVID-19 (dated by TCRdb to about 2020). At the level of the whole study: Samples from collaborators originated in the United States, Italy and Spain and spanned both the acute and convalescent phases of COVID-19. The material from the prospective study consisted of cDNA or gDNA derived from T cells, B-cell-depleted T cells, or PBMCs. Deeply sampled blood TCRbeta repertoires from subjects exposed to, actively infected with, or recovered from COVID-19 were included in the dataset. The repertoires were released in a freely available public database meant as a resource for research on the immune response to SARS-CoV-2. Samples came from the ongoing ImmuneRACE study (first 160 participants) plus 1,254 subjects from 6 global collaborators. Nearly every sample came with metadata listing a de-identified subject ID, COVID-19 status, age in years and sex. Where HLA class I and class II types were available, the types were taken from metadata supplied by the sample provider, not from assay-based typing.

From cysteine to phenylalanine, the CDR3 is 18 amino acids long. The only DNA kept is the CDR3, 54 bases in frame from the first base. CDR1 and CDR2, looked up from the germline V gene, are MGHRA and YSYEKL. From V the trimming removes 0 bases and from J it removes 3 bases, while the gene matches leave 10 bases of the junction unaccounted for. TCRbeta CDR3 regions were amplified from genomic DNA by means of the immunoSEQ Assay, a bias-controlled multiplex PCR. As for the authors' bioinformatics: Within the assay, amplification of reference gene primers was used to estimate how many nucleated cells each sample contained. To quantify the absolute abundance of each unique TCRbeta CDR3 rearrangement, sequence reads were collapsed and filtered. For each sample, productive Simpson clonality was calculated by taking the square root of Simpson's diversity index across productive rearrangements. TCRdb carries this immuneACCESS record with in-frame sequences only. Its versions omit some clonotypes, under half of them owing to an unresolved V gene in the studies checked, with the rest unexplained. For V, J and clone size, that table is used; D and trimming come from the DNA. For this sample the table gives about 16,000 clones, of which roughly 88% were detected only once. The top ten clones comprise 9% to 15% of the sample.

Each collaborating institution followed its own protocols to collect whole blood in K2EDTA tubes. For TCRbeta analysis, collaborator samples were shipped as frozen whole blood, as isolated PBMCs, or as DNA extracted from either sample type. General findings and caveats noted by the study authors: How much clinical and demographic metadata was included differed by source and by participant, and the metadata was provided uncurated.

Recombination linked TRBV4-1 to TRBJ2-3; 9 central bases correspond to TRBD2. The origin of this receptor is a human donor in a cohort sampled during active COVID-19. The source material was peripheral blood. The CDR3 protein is CASSQEAGGGRLTDTQYF. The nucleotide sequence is TGCGCCAGCAGCCAAGAGGCGGGGGGGGGCCGCCTGACAGATACGCAGTATTTT.